The present T cell receptor beta chain was sequenced within a study of CD4 and CD8 cells across lung adenocarcinoma regions. Samples came from patients with localized non-small cell lung adenocarcinoma. This clonotype was seen ten or more times. TCRdb recomputed calls from the PCR reads with MiXCR, one row per CDR3 protein. The sample has roughly 25,000 distinct CDR3 sequences; more than 45% are singletons. In germline, CDR1 is SGHDN, CDR2 FVKESK. The CDR3 sequence is 17 residues long. Trimming at V came to 2 bases and at J to 7 bases, leaving 9 bases not matched to a gene. Sequenced: CD4+ T cells from the center of a lung tumor. This chain uses TRBV14 with TRBJ2-1; 12 bases agree with TRBD2. The receptor was isolated from a male donor with lung adenocarcinoma. The CD4 and CD8 labels of this study may be unreliable. CDR3 sequence (DNA): TGTGCCAGCAGCCAAATAAGTAGGACTAGCGGGATAAATGAGCAGTTCTTC. Protein product: CASSQISRTSGINEQFF.